This T cell receptor beta chain was observed in a study of blood T cell repertoires in COVID-19 (dated by TCRdb to the early 2020s). Context from the whole study: Collaborator samples came from the United States, Italy and Spain and covered acute and convalescent phases of COVID-19. The material from the prospective study consisted of cDNA or gDNA derived from T cells, B-cell-depleted T cells, or PBMCs. Deeply sampled blood TCRbeta repertoires from subjects exposed to, actively infected with, or recovered from COVID-19 were included in the dataset. The repertoires were released in a freely available public database meant as a resource for research on the immune response to SARS-CoV-2. Samples were obtained from the ongoing ImmuneRACE study (first 160 participants) and from some 1,300 subjects provided by 6 global collaborators. The sample metadata nearly always contained a de-identified subject ID, COVID-19 status, age in years and sex. Where HLA class I and class II types were available, the types were taken from metadata supplied by the sample provider, not from assay-based typing. Results the study describes overall, beyond this receptor: The amount of clinical and demographic metadata varied by source and participant and was provided uncurated.

The immunoSEQ Assay, a bias-controlled multiplex PCR, was used to amplify TCRbeta CDR3 regions from genomic DNA. The authors processed their data as follows. Within the assay, amplification of reference gene primers was used to estimate how many nucleated cells each sample contained. To quantify the absolute abundance of each unique TCRbeta CDR3 rearrangement, sequence reads were collapsed and filtered. For each sample, productive Simpson clonality was calculated by taking the square root of Simpson's diversity index across productive rearrangements. TCRdb took this table from immuneACCESS and kept in-frame rearrangements with V and J called. Such tables lack part of the clones; where checked against another copy, unresolved V genes explain under half of the gap, and the rest is unexplained. V, J and clone size are those of that table, while D and trimming were read from the DNA. This sample holds about 180,000 clones; approximately 85% were observed only once. Together, the top ten hold about 8.4% of the sample.

Participants in the prospective study were aged roughly 18 to 90 years, lived in 20 to 25 United States geographic areas, and enrolled through a virtual design. In the prospective study, cohorts were assigned on the basis of participant-reported clinical history obtained from a screening survey and a study questionnaire. Recovered participants in ImmuneRACE Cohort 3 were defined as having two consecutive negative NP/OP PCR tests, clearance from a healthcare professional, or resolution of symptoms. Mobile phlebotomists in the prospective study collected whole blood, serum and a nasopharyngeal or oropharyngeal swab from every participant. Over a roughly 2-month period, participants in the prospective study had the option of providing additional blood draws and questionnaires. Blood samples from the prospective study were shipped frozen or at room temperature prior to DNA extraction. The CDR3 starts with the cysteine, ends with the phenylalanine, and has 13 residues. Only the CDR3 portion is preserved as DNA: 39 bases, with reading frame beginning at the first base. CDR1 SGHNT and CDR2 YENEEA are derived from the germline V gene. The junction carries 9 bases between V and J, which are trimmed by 5 bases and 2 bases respectively.

With respect to this clone: Its antigen has not been determined. Per-base quality was not reported, and no clone a single base away is much larger than it.

The source is a woman aged 18-29 years who had recovered from COVID-19. The sequencing input was PBMCs or T cells enriched from blood (not recorded which). Recombination joined TRBV11-3 with TRBJ2-5; TRBD1 could be the D gene, as 6 bases match. CDR3 region: CASSRTDQETQYF. The DNA reads as follows: TGTGCCAGCAGCCGGACAGATCAAGAGACCCAGTACTTC.